This T cell receptor (beta chain) was sequenced for a study of cytomegalovirus exposure and HLA in healthy donors (dated by TCRdb to the late 2010s). The study in broad terms: An earlier analysis of 587 of the donors reported about 290 Gb of sequence data and about 100 million unique TCR beta sequences from around 200 million T cells. In the later analysis, no new phenotypic data were used to find candidate immune exposures; instead, reliance was placed on TCR beta sequences and their occurrence across donors. A separate validation cohort of over 95 different subjects was used in addition to the 666-subject first cohort. The number of donors typed differed by locus, with about 629-640 for A, B, C, DRB1 and DQB1, approximately 500 for DQA1, 600 to 610 for DPA1, and over 400 for DPB1. In a later analysis, previously published TCR beta repertoires from some 640 donors were re-analyzed and high-resolution HLA genotyping was added so that TCR occurrence patterns could be studied. The study profiled the T cell repertoires of around 700 subjects by immunosequencing and related them to cytomegalovirus serostatus. About five DR-DQ haplotypes were treated as single units for association and clustering because of strong linkage in the cohort. A later genetic analysis took genome-wide SNP genotypes for about 55% of the 666 donors and used that subset as a discovery cohort. Of the approximately 370 genotyped donors, approximately 81% were placed in the genetic ancestry cluster associated with self-reported Caucasian donors. Across approximately 400 genotyped donors of the cohort, an average of approximately 220,000 unique TCR beta nucleotide sequences per donor were sequenced, and 15% to 20% of those sequences were non-productive. All discovery cohort repertoires had been generated using a single sequencing platform. The aim of the study was to test whether cataloging public T cell receptors could identify signatures of past pathogen exposure. Alongside the repertoire data, information on donor age, sex, ethnicity and CMV serostatus was compiled. To predict cytomegalovirus infection status, the study combined high-throughput TCR immunosequencing, statistical association of individual TCRs with disease status, and machine learning. An early release that covered more than 550 HLA-typed donors contained approximately 300 gigabases of sequencing data and around 80 million unique TCR sequences. HLA typing included class I and class II loci at four-digit resolution. To decide whether each TCR beta V gene segment behaved as functional or pseudogenic, an earlier analysis of some 600 of the donors relied on high-throughput TCR beta sequencing.

The cohort comprised around 700 healthy bone marrow donors. At the time of sampling, all cohort members were nominally healthy, though unrecorded immune exposures were likely present. The donor was CMV seronegative and was included in the group of 352 seronegative cohort members. A peripheral blood sample was provided by each donor, and peripheral blood mononuclear cells were used for TCR beta sequencing. Genomic DNA extraction from the blood cell samples was performed with the Qiagen DNeasy Blood Extraction Kit. The library was generated by the immunoSEQ multiplex PCR assay. A mixture of 60 forward primers for TCR Vbeta segments and 13 reverse primers for TCR Jbeta segments was used in the multiplex PCR. The CDR3 region of rearranged TCR beta genes was amplified from genomic DNA with a multiplex PCR assay. The amplified TCR beta libraries were sequenced on the Illumina HiSeq System as 87-base-pair reads. The original methods were these. Across the 500 to 700 repertoires, a later analysis counted 80 million or so unique TCR beta chains, around 10 million of which were shared by at least two donors. To remove PCR and sequencing errors, raw reads were error-corrected and collapsed into unique sequences using a nearest-neighbor algorithm that merged closely related sequences. V, D and J gene segments were assigned by aligning CDR3 sequences to IMGT reference sequences. For a sequence to be retained, at least a six-nucleotide match to both a V gene segment and a J gene segment was required. A rearrangement was called productive if the CDR3 had no stop codons and remained in frame with V and J, and every other rearrangement was called non-productive. Following IMGT convention, CDR3 was defined as the stretch from the second conserved V-encoded cysteine to the conserved J-encoded phenylalanine. In an earlier analysis of roughly 580 of the donors, sequences lacking an unambiguous match to a single V gene segment were excluded. In an earlier analysis of approximately 590 of the donors, a V segment was called functional when productive rearrangements were above 56.7%, and segregating when the standard deviation between donors exceeded 5%. A statistical classification framework was built to diagnose cytomegalovirus status from the catalog of TCR beta chain sequences. In a later analysis, TCR nucleotide sequences were compared against IMGT/GENE-DB human TR gene sequences so that V and J genes could be assigned. The TCRdist pipeline was used in a later analysis to assign CDR3 sequences and most-parsimonious VDJ recombination scenarios. In a later analysis, every TCR beta chain was defined by the combination of its CDR3 amino acid sequence and its V-gene family, and reads without a unique V-gene family were dropped. To address suspected cross-contamination and a sequencing artifact, a later analysis removed approximately 590 highly shared, low-generation-probability nucleotide sequences. A later analysis calculated a clonal expansion index for each public chain from normalized within-repertoire ranks of inferred template counts. A later analysis computed generation probabilities with a VDJ recombination model fitted to out-of-frame rearrangements, and checked the results against IGoR. A later analysis scored TCR-TCR, TCR-HLA and TCR-CMV co-occurrence with hypergeometric tests, applying a repertoire-size bias correction to TCR pairs. A later analysis estimated false discovery rates by permuting HLA or CMV assignments 20 times. In a later analysis, co-occurring TCRs were grouped with DBSCAN, and TCRdist sequence similarity was added when clustering was performed within HLA-allele-positive subsets. Co-occurrence clustering excluded repertoires with fewer than 30,000 or more than 120,000 public chains, plus five with anomalous nucleotide sharing. Drawn from immuneACCESS, this table holds only the in-frame rearrangements with V and J called that TCRdb kept. Clones are partly lost; checked studies trace under half to an unresolved V gene and leave the rest unexplained. The DNA gave D and trimming, while V, J and clone size come from that table. The sample contains roughly 92,000 clones, roughly 8.2% of them found a single time. The ten largest clones capture about 2.3% of the sample.

V and J lose 3 bases and 0 bases, and a span of 12 bases separates them. CDR3 length: 15 amino acids, cysteine to phenylalanine. Only the CDR3 DNA stays, 45 bases, in frame from base 1. Taken from the germline V gene, the CDR1 and CDR2 loops are SGHTA and FQGNSA. What the work shows at the level of the full study, not this receptor alone: In a later analysis, HLA-associated TCR beta chains showed more clonal expansion and lower generation probabilities than non-associated chains that were equally common. Specific HLA alleles were associated with around 18,000 TCR beta sequences at a false discovery rate of 0.05 in a later analysis. A later analysis found that TCR association rates varied across HLA loci, with DRB1 alleles showing the most associated TCRs and HLA-C alleles the fewest. This cohort had only TCR beta chains sequenced, and the lack of alpha or paired-chain data limited which features could be detected. Because HLA typing was unavailable for some donors at each locus, only the typed subset was used in association tests. For the cohort, immune exposure information was limited to CMV serostatus. A total of 164 TCR beta chains were listed by the study as associated with cytomegalovirus. In a later analysis, most CMV-associated TCR beta chains were found to appear HLA-restricted, with HLA associations seemingly driven largely by CMV exposure. Some IMGT-functional V segments, including TRBV6-2 and TRBV6-3, could not be told apart with the 87-base-pair reads, so those segments were excluded. Across donors, most TCR sequences were observed very rarely, whereas some public TCRs were present in many individuals. Roughly 15 rarely observed V segments, including chromosome 9 orphons, were excluded from the earlier analysis of some 590 of the donors because counts were too low. Correlated functional status among segregating V segments might be attributable to linkage disequilibrium, but an unknown experimental factor could not be ruled out. A further reported finding was that TCR beta sequences accurately predicted the HLA-A and HLA-B alleles for most subjects in the first cohort. In a later genetic analysis, a missense DCLRE1C variant was associated with V-gene and J-gene trimming of TCR beta chains, and the association was replicated in an independent cohort. The authors suggested that the approach could potentially be extended to other disease states and immunological phenotypes. Presence/absence analyses assumed roughly uniform sequencing depth across donors, an assumption that may not hold. In an earlier analysis of several hundred of the donors, most TCR beta V segments were observed in productive rearrangements about 87% or about 30% of the time, broadly matching IMGT annotations. In vitro tests confirmed that a few of the cytomegalovirus-associated TCR beta chains recognize cytomegalovirus antigens. A group of highly shared sequence variants was considered likely to be a technical artifact of the sequencing pipeline. In a later analysis, several top co-occurrence clusters were reported to appear linked to parvovirus B19, influenza, CMV and Epstein-Barr virus. According to a later genetic analysis, donors in an Asian-associated ancestry cluster had fewer N-insertions in productive TCRs than the approximately 670-donor mean. When HLA alleles, especially DR and DQ, strongly co-occurred, attributing TCR associations to individual alleles was difficult. The classifier was reported to diagnose cytomegalovirus status with high specificity and sensitivity in both the original cohort and the validation cohort.

This clone was found a few times. Its specific antigen is unknown. Base qualities are not at hand, and no much larger clone is one base apart. The clonotype was recovered from a man in his fifties in good health and CMV-seronegative. Source material: PBMCs. Here the chain combines TRBV7-2 and TRBJ2-7; TRBD2 is a possible D gene, resting on 6 matching bases. The sequenced DNA is TGTGCCAGCAGCTTTTCCCTAGCGTACTCCTACGAGCAGTACTTC. This encodes CASSFSLAYSYEQYF.